This passage covers 14 T cell receptor beta chains from one sample sequenced in a study of blood T cell repertoires in COVID-19. Using immunoSEQ multiplex PCR, the repertoire was profiled, and TCRdb retains in-frame clones only, with some absent. The table shows approximately 170,000 clones, with more than 60% occurring only once. The material sequenced was peripheral blood. These receptor sequences come from a woman aged 45-59 years with acute or convalescent COVID-19.

The chain has TRBV10-3 and TRBJ1-1, with D possibly matching TRBD1 (5 bases). The ends were cut back, 5 bases at V and 11 bases at J, with 18 bases in the middle. The CDR3 loop spans 13 amino acids. Germline V gives CDR1 ENHRY, CDR2 SYGVKD. The CDR3 is CAISPTDSLRAFF. In DNA form, the CDR3 reads TGTGCCATCAGTCCGACCGACAGCCTAAGGGCTTTCTTT.

The chain employs TRBV28 and TRBJ2-3, with D maybe TRBD2 (5 bases). The CDR3 sequence is 13 residues long. Trimming shortened V by 8 bases and J by 1 base, and 10 bases separated the two germline ends. Germline V gene data show CDR1 as MDHEN and CDR2 as SYDVKM. CDR3 nucleotide sequence: TGTGCCAGCCGAGGGTCTGGCACAGATACGCAGTATTTT. Translating gives CASRGSGTDTQYF.

As for this clone: In the same sample, other DNA sequences code for this CDR3. V gene TRBV19 combines with J gene TRBJ2-7; D perhaps matches TRBD2 (6 bases). Germline V gene sequence: CDR1 LNHDA, CDR2 SQIVND (reference sequence). The CDR3 runs 12 residues. The V and J ends lost 9 bases and 3 bases respectively, with 12 bases between them. The CDR3 DNA reads as TGTGCCAGCCGAGGAGGGAGCTACGAGCAGTACTTC. Its translation is CASRGGSYEQYF.

The chain couples TRBV7-8 to TRBJ1-1; possible D gene TRBD1, 5 bases. In germline, CDR1 is SGHVS, CDR2 FQNEAQ. The V end lost 1 base, the J end lost 0 bases, and 12 bases lay between the germline ends. The CDR3 spans 16 residues. The CDR3 DNA sequence: TGTGCCAGCAGCTTAGGGACATTAACCATGAACACTGAAGCTTTCTTT. It encodes CASSLGTLTMNTEAFF.

CDR3 sequence reads: CASSFGLARTNEQFF. The DNA of the CDR3 is TGTGCCAGCAGCTTCGGACTAGCGCGTACCAATGAGCAGTTCTTC. V is TRBV7-2 and J is TRBJ2-1, with 9 bases lining up with TRBD2. The CDR3 contains 15 residues. CDR1 is SGHTA and CDR2 is FQGNSA in the germline V gene. V shed 3 bases and J 6 bases; nucleotides not matched to a gene: 6.

The chain joins TRBV27 to TRBJ1-1; weak D call: TRBD1 (5 bases). Per germline, CDR1 MNHEY and CDR2 SMNVEV (reference sequence). V dropped 5 bases and J dropped 2 bases, with 12 bases sitting between them. There are 14 residues in the CDR3. This CDR3 is CASSPYDRNTEAFF. The CDR3 DNA reads TGTGCCAGCAGTCCCTACGACAGAAACACTGAAGCTTTCTTT.

This clone has only a few counts. The chain combines TRBV10-1 with TRBJ2-1, with D unresolved. The CDR3 extends over 16 amino acids. The ends were cut back, 4 bases at V and 2 bases at J, with 15 bases in the middle. Germline lookup yields CDR1 WNHNN and CDR2 SYGVQD (reference sequence). CDR3 protein: CASSGLRQTTYNEQFF. The CDR3 DNA follows: TGCGCCAGCAGTGGTTTGCGACAAACCACCTACAATGAGCAGTTCTTC.

The chain couples TRBV12-5 to TRBJ1-4, with 7 bases that match TRBD1. The CDR3 contains 15 residues. CDR1 LGHNT and CDR2 FRNRAP come from the germline V gene. The V gene end was trimmed by 3 bases and the J gene end by 7 bases; junction bases not matched to a gene: 8. This CDR3 reads CASGFRGRWGEKLFF. The CDR3 nucleotides are TGTGCTAGTGGTTTTAGGGGGCGCTGGGGTGAAAAACTGTTTTTT.

The J gene is TRBJ1-5, the V gene TRBV7-6; 10 nucleotides match TRBD1. V lost 5 bases to trimming and J lost 3 bases; unmatched junction nucleotides: 4. Per germline, CDR1 SGHVS and CDR2 FNYEAQ. This CDR3 region has 15 residues. CDR3 amino acids: CASSPGTGDNQPQHF. As DNA, the CDR3 is TGTGCCAGCAGCCCCGGGACAGGGGACAATCAGCCCCAGCATTTT.

This chain joins TRBV5-1 and TRBJ1-4; D not certain. CDR1 and CDR2 (germline): SGHRS, YFSETQ. Trimming removed 2 bases at V and 0 bases at J, with 8 bases between. The CDR3 length is 15 residues. CDR3 sequence reads: CASSFSGSTNEKLFF. CDR3 bases: TGCGCCAGCAGCTTCAGCGGTTCAACTAATGAAAAACTGTTTTTT.

This clone has at least ten counts. The chain has TRBV7-2 and TRBJ1-1; 9 bases agree with TRBD1. With V trimmed by 5 bases and J by 4 bases, 8 bases remained unmatched. Germline assignment: CDR1 SGHTA and CDR2 FQGNSA. The CDR3 runs to 15 residues. The DNA of the CDR3 is TGTGCCAGCAGCACCTCCGGGACAGGGACCACTGAAGCTTTCTTT. It translates to CASSTSGTGTTEAFF. Combining the CDR3 with reference TRBV7-2 and TRBJ1-1 gives the whole variable domain GAGVSQSPSNKVTEKGKDVELRCDPISGHTALYWYRQSLGQGLEFLIYFQGNSAPDKSGLPSDRFSAERTGGSVSTLTIQRTQQEDSAVYLCASSTSGTGTTEAFFGQGTRLTVV.

The V and J genes are TRBV27 and TRBJ1-1; D is unclear. From germline, CDR1 is MNHEY and CDR2 SMNVEV (reference sequence). Trimming removed 8 bases from V and 1 base from J, with 17 bases in between. The CDR3 runs to 15 residues. Written as DNA, the CDR3 is TGTGCCAGCCAGAGAAAGCCAACAGCGAACACTGAAGCTTTCTTT. It is translated as CASQRKPTANTEAFF.

V and J are TRBV19 and TRBJ1-2; D is undetermined. Germline assignment: CDR1 LNHDA and CDR2 SQIVND (reference sequence). This CDR3 contains 14 residues. Trimming took off 4 bases at V and 3 bases at J, with 12 bases between the two ends. CDR3 in amino acids: CASSKEGSHYGYTF. DNA of the CDR3: TGTGCCAGTAGTAAGGAGGGCAGCCACTATGGCTACACCTTC.

In nucleotides, the CDR3 is TGTGCCAGCAGGGACAGTATCTCCTCCTACGAGCAGTACTTC. It codes for CASRDSISSYEQYF. The chain links TRBV27 to TRBJ2-7; D may be TRBD1 (6 bases). Germline CDR1 is MNHEY and CDR2 is SMNVEV (reference sequence). The CDR3 has 14 amino acids. V was clipped by 6 bases and J by 0 bases, with 12 bases between them.